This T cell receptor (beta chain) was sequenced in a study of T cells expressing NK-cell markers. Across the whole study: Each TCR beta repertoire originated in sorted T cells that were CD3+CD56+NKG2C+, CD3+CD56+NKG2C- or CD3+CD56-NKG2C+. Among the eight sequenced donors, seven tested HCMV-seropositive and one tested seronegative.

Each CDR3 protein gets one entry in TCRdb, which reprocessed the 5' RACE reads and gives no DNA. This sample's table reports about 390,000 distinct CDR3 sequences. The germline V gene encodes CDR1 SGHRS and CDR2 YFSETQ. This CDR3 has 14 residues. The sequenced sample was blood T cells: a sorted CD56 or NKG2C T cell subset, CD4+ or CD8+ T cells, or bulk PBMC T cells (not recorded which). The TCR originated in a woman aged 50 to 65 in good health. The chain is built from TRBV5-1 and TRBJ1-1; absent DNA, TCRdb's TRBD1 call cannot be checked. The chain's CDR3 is CASSFLQGDTEAFF.